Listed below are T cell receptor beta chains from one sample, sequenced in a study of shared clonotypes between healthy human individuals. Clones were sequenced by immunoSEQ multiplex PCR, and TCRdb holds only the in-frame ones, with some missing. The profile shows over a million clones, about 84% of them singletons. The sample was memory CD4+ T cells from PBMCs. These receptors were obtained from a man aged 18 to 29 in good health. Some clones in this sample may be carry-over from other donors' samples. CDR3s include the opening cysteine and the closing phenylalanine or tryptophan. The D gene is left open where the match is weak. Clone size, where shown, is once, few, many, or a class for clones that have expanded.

CDR3 DNA: TGTGCCAGCAGTACCGGGCCTAGCTCCTACGAGCAGTACTTC; CDR3 protein: CASSTGPSSYEQYF; D gene: NA; J gene: TRBJ2-7; V gene: TRBV9; CDR3 length: 14; clone size: NA
CDR3 DNA: TGTGCCAGCAGTTTATTAATAGCGCCGAACACCGGGGAGCTGTTTTTT; CDR3 protein: CASSLLIAPNTGELFF; D gene: NA; J gene: TRBJ2-2; V gene: TRBV28; CDR3 length: 16; clone size: NA
CDR3 DNA: TGCGCCAGCAGCTTTTGGACTAGCGGTCTTAGCTCCTACAATGAGCAGTTCTTC; CDR3 protein: CASSFWTSGLSSYNEQFF; D gene: TRBD2; J gene: TRBJ2-1; V gene: TRBV5-1; CDR3 length: 18; clone size: once
CDR3 DNA: TGTGCCAGCAGCTTCTCTCCCCAAGAGACCCAGTACTTC; CDR3 protein: CASSFSPQETQYF; D gene: NA; J gene: TRBJ2-5; V gene: TRBV7-2; CDR3 length: 13; clone size: once
CDR3 DNA: TGTGCCAGCAGTTTATCGCGGGATTCCTACGAGCAGTACTTC; CDR3 protein: CASSLSRDSYEQYF; D gene: NA; J gene: TRBJ2-7; V gene: TRBV27; CDR3 length: 14; clone size: NA
CDR3 DNA: TGTGCCAGCTCACCCGGGACAGGGAACACTGAAGCTTTCTTT; CDR3 protein: CASSPGTGNTEAFF; D gene: TRBD1; J gene: TRBJ1-1; V gene: TRBV18; CDR3 length: 14; clone size: NA
CDR3 DNA: TGTGCCAGCAGCGAAGAGTGGGGAGACACTGAAGCTTTCTTT; CDR3 protein: CASSEEWGDTEAFF; D gene: NA; J gene: TRBJ1-1; V gene: TRBV28; CDR3 length: 14; clone size: few
CDR3 DNA: TGTGCCAGCAGCTTATCGGGGGGAGAGAACACCGGGGAGCTGTTTTTT; CDR3 protein: CASSLSGGENTGELFF; D gene: TRBD2; J gene: TRBJ2-2; V gene: TRBV7-6; CDR3 length: 16; clone size: NA
CDR3 DNA: TGTGCCAGCAGCCAAGAGGGAGGAGCCAAAAACATTCAGTACTTC; CDR3 protein: CASSQEGGAKNIQYF; D gene: NA; J gene: TRBJ2-4; V gene: TRBV4-2; CDR3 length: 15; clone size: NA
CDR3 DNA: TGTGCCAGCTCACCACCAATCGTTACTTACGAGCAGTACTTC; CDR3 protein: CASSPPIVTYEQYF; D gene: NA; J gene: TRBJ2-7; V gene: TRBV18; CDR3 length: 14; clone size: few
CDR3 DNA: TGTGCCAGCAGCGTATCGGGGGCGCGAAGCTATGGCTACACCTTC; CDR3 protein: CASSVSGARSYGYTF; D gene: NA; J gene: TRBJ1-2; V gene: TRBV11-2; CDR3 length: 15; clone size: NA
CDR3 DNA: TGTGCCAGCAGCCTCCCCCTAAGATCCAACACCTTC; CDR3 protein: CASSLPLRSNTF; D gene: NA; J gene: TRBJ1-2; V gene: TRBV7-2; CDR3 length: 12; clone size: few
CDR3 DNA: TGTGCCAGCAGTGAATCCACAGGGTCGAGCTATCGCTACACCTTC; CDR3 protein: CASSESTGSSYRYTF; D gene: NA; J gene: TRBJ1-2; V gene: TRBV25-1; CDR3 length: 15; clone size: NA
CDR3 DNA: TGTGCCGGAAGTAAATCAACTAATGAAAAACTGTTTTTT; CDR3 protein: CAGSKSTNEKLFF; D gene: NA; J gene: TRBJ1-4; V gene: TRBV30; CDR3 length: 13; clone size: NA
CDR3 DNA: TGTGCCAGCAGGGGACAGGGGGTCGGGCGACGGGCTTTCTTT; CDR3 protein: CASRGQGVGRRAFF; D gene: TRBD1; J gene: TRBJ1-1; V gene: TRBV6-5; CDR3 length: 14; clone size: NA
CDR3 DNA: TGCGCCAGCAAGACTACGGGTTACACAGATACGCAGTATTTT; CDR3 protein: CASKTTGYTDTQYF; D gene: NA; J gene: TRBJ2-3; V gene: TRBV10-2; CDR3 length: 14; clone size: NA
CDR3 DNA: TGTGCCAGCTCACAAGTGACAGGGGATACTGAAGCTTTCTTT; CDR3 protein: CASSQVTGDTEAFF; D gene: TRBD1; J gene: TRBJ1-1; V gene: TRBV18; CDR3 length: 14; clone size: NA
CDR3 DNA: TGTGCCAGCAGTTCCTTCAGGGACACCGGGGAGCTGTTTTTT; CDR3 protein: CASSSFRDTGELFF; D gene: NA; J gene: TRBJ2-2; V gene: TRBV6-5; CDR3 length: 14; clone size: NA
CDR3 DNA: TGCAGCGTTGAAAATGGGGATTCGGGCTACACCTTC; CDR3 protein: CSVENGDSGYTF; D gene: NA; J gene: TRBJ1-2; V gene: TRBV29-1; CDR3 length: 12; clone size: NA
CDR3 DNA: TGCGCCAGCAGCTTGGACAGGGGTCGAAATGAAAAACTGTTTTTT; CDR3 protein: CASSLDRGRNEKLFF; D gene: TRBD1; J gene: TRBJ1-4; V gene: TRBV5-1; CDR3 length: 15; clone size: NA
CDR3 DNA: TGTGCCAGCAGTTACTCGGGCCTCTCTAGCACAGATACGCAGTATTTT; CDR3 protein: CASSYSGLSSTDTQYF; D gene: NA; J gene: TRBJ2-3; V gene: TRBV6-5; CDR3 length: 16; clone size: NA
CDR3 DNA: TGCGCCAGCAGCTTGGATGGACGTATGAACACCGGGGAGCTGTTTTTT; CDR3 protein: CASSLDGRMNTGELFF; D gene: NA; J gene: TRBJ2-2; V gene: TRBV5-1; CDR3 length: 16; clone size: once
CDR3 DNA: TGTGCCTGGAGTGTACGAGGAGGGCTTGGCGGGGAGCTGTTTTTT; CDR3 protein: CAWSVRGGLGGELFF; D gene: NA; J gene: TRBJ2-2; V gene: TRBV30; CDR3 length: 15; clone size: NA
CDR3 DNA: TGCGCCAGCGCTCGGGACAGAATGAACACTGAAGCTTTCTTT; CDR3 protein: CASARDRMNTEAFF; D gene: TRBD1; J gene: TRBJ1-1; V gene: TRBV5-1; CDR3 length: 14; clone size: NA
CDR3 DNA: TGTGCCTGGAGTAGGCAGGGTCCGTACGAGCAGTACTTC; CDR3 protein: CAWSRQGPYEQYF; D gene: NA; J gene: TRBJ2-7; V gene: TRBV30; CDR3 length: 13; clone size: NA
CDR3 DNA: TGTGCCAGCAGTTTGCCGACAGGGGGGAATCAGCCCCAGCATTTT; CDR3 protein: CASSLPTGGNQPQHF; D gene: TRBD1; J gene: TRBJ1-5; V gene: TRBV28; CDR3 length: 15; clone size: NA
CDR3 DNA: TGTGCCAGCAGTGAAGCACACGGGGTGAGTCAGCCCCAGCATTTT; CDR3 protein: CASSEAHGVSQPQHF; D gene: NA; J gene: TRBJ1-5; V gene: TRBV6-1; CDR3 length: 15; clone size: NA
CDR3 DNA: TGTGCCAGCAGCAAGGGGCAGGGAACCGGGGAGCTGTTTTTT; CDR3 protein: CASSKGQGTGELFF; D gene: NA; J gene: TRBJ2-2; V gene: TRBV7-8; CDR3 length: 14; clone size: many
CDR3 DNA: TGTGCCAGCAGCCCCACTGGGACCTCCTACGAGCAGTACTTC; CDR3 protein: CASSPTGTSYEQYF; D gene: NA; J gene: TRBJ2-7; V gene: TRBV7-9; CDR3 length: 14; clone size: NA
CDR3 DNA: TGTGCCAGCAGCCGGCAAAAGCTGGGGGGGTGGCGATCGAACACCGGGGAGCTGTTTTTT; CDR3 protein: CASSRQKLGGWRSNTGELFF; D gene: TRBD2; J gene: TRBJ2-2; V gene: TRBV4-2; CDR3 length: 20; clone size: NA
CDR3 DNA: TGCGCCAGCGGACTAGCGGGTCCTACCTACAATGAGCAGTTCTTC; CDR3 protein: CASGLAGPTYNEQFF; D gene: TRBD2; J gene: TRBJ2-1; V gene: TRBV5-1; CDR3 length: 15; clone size: NA
CDR3 DNA: TGTGCCAGCTCACCACTTGCGGGGGAAAATGAGCAGTTCTTC; CDR3 protein: CASSPLAGENEQFF; D gene: TRBD2; J gene: TRBJ2-1; V gene: TRBV18; CDR3 length: 14; clone size: few
CDR3 DNA: TGTGCCAGCAGCTTCAGCCTCACGACAGGGGGGAACTACGAGCAGTACTTC; CDR3 protein: CASSFSLTTGGNYEQYF; D gene: TRBD1; J gene: TRBJ2-7; V gene: TRBV13; CDR3 length: 17; clone size: NA
CDR3 DNA: TGTGCCAGCTCAAAGGAAGAGGAACTGTTTTTT; CDR3 protein: CASSKEEELFF; D gene: NA; J gene: TRBJ1-4; V gene: TRBV18; CDR3 length: 11; clone size: NA
CDR3 DNA: TGTGCCAGTAGTATAACGGAGGGAGCTGGCTACACCTTC; CDR3 protein: CASSITEGAGYTF; D gene: NA; J gene: TRBJ1-2; V gene: TRBV19; CDR3 length: 13; clone size: many
CDR3 DNA: TGCGCCAGCAGTGCTAGCATGAACACTGAAGCTTTCTTT; CDR3 protein: CASSASMNTEAFF; D gene: NA; J gene: TRBJ1-1; V gene: TRBV4-3; CDR3 length: 13; clone size: NA
CDR3 DNA: TGTGCCAGCAGTGTGGGAGGGAGTACAGATACGCAGTATTTT; CDR3 protein: CASSVGGSTDTQYF; D gene: TRBD2; J gene: TRBJ2-3; V gene: TRBV2; CDR3 length: 14; clone size: NA
CDR3 DNA: TGTGCCAGCAGTCAGGGGGCTAAAGGAAGACTGTTTTTT; CDR3 protein: CASSQGAKGRLFF; D gene: TRBD1; J gene: TRBJ1-4; V gene: TRBV5-8; CDR3 length: 13; clone size: many
CDR3 DNA: TGTGCCTGGACCCAGGTTAATGAAGCTTTCTTT; CDR3 protein: CAWTQVNEAFF; D gene: NA; J gene: TRBJ1-1; V gene: TRBV30; CDR3 length: 11; clone size: once
CDR3 DNA: TGTGCCAGCTGCCAGGATAACACCGGGGAGCTGTTTTTT; CDR3 protein: CASCQDNTGELFF; D gene: NA; J gene: TRBJ2-2; V gene: TRBV28; CDR3 length: 13; clone size: NA
CDR3 DNA: TGTGCCAGCAGCTTAGCGGGGGCCGCTGAAGCTTTCTTT; CDR3 protein: CASSLAGAAEAFF; D gene: NA; J gene: TRBJ1-1; V gene: TRBV7-9; CDR3 length: 13; clone size: NA
CDR3 DNA: TGTGCCAGCAGTGATAGTTGGGGGACTAGAGAGTACTTC; CDR3 protein: CASSDSWGTREYF; D gene: TRBD2; J gene: TRBJ2-7; V gene: TRBV2; CDR3 length: 13; clone size: NA
CDR3 DNA: TGTGCCAGCACTCAGGGGGCAGGGGGCATATACAGGGTAGCTTTCTTT; CDR3 protein: CASTQGAGGIYRVAFF; D gene: TRBD1; J gene: TRBJ1-1; V gene: TRBV28; CDR3 length: 16; clone size: NA
CDR3 DNA: TGTGCCAGCAGATCCGACAGGGCGGACTATGGCTACACCTTC; CDR3 protein: CASRSDRADYGYTF; D gene: TRBD1; J gene: TRBJ1-2; V gene: TRBV6-5; CDR3 length: 14; clone size: NA
CDR3 DNA: TGCAGTGGACTAGCGGGAGGTAAGAGCTCCTACAATGAGCAGTTCTTC; CDR3 protein: CSGLAGGKSSYNEQFF; D gene: TRBD2; J gene: TRBJ2-1; V gene: TRBV29-1; CDR3 length: 16; clone size: NA
CDR3 DNA: TGTGCCAGCAGGAGGCTCAGGGCCCACACTGAAGCTTTCTTT; CDR3 protein: CASRRLRAHTEAFF; D gene: NA; J gene: TRBJ1-1; V gene: TRBV6-5; CDR3 length: 14; clone size: many
CDR3 DNA: TGCGCCAGCAGCCACGCCGGGACAGGGACCTTATCAACTAATGAAAAACTGTTTTTT; CDR3 protein: CASSHAGTGTLSTNEKLFF; D gene: TRBD1; J gene: TRBJ1-4; V gene: TRBV4-1; CDR3 length: 19; clone size: NA
CDR3 DNA: TGTGCCAGCAGCGTCCCCCCGGGAGAGACCCAGTACTTC; CDR3 protein: CASSVPPGETQYF; D gene: NA; J gene: TRBJ2-5; V gene: TRBV5-4; CDR3 length: 13; clone size: NA
CDR3 DNA: TGTGCCAGCAGTTCCCCGGACAGGGGCGGCTATGGCTACACCTTC; CDR3 protein: CASSSPDRGGYGYTF; D gene: TRBD1; J gene: TRBJ1-2; V gene: TRBV28; CDR3 length: 15; clone size: NA
CDR3 DNA: TGTGCCAGCAGCGCGGAACGCGACTATCTGACTAGCACAGATACGCAGTATTTT; CDR3 protein: CASSAERDYLTSTDTQYF; D gene: NA; J gene: TRBJ2-3; V gene: TRBV7-9; CDR3 length: 18; clone size: NA
CDR3 DNA: TGTGCCAGCAGCTTAACGGGGACTATCACCTACGAGCAGTACTTC; CDR3 protein: CASSLTGTITYEQYF; D gene: TRBD2; J gene: TRBJ2-7; V gene: TRBV7-3; CDR3 length: 15; clone size: NA
CDR3 DNA: TGCAGTGCTAGAGTAGCTGACGCTTTCTTT; CDR3 protein: CSARVADAFF; D gene: NA; J gene: TRBJ1-1; V gene: TRBV20-1; CDR3 length: 10; clone size: few
CDR3 DNA: TGCAGCGTTAGGGGGGGCTTACGGGAGGCCTACGAGCAGTACTTC; CDR3 protein: CSVRGGLREAYEQYF; D gene: NA; J gene: TRBJ2-7; V gene: TRBV29-1; CDR3 length: 15; clone size: NA
CDR3 DNA: TGTGCCAGCAGTGAACAGGGGGTTTATCAGCCCCAGCATTTT; CDR3 protein: CASSEQGVYQPQHF; D gene: TRBD1; J gene: TRBJ1-5; V gene: TRBV6-1; CDR3 length: 14; clone size: NA
CDR3 DNA: TGCGCCAGCAGCTTGGATCCCAGCACTGAAGCTTTCTTT; CDR3 protein: CASSLDPSTEAFF; D gene: NA; J gene: TRBJ1-1; V gene: TRBV5-1; CDR3 length: 13; clone size: NA
CDR3 DNA: TGTGCCAGCAGCAATCAGGGCCAGGTCTCAGATACGCAGTATTTT; CDR3 protein: CASSNQGQVSDTQYF; D gene: NA; J gene: TRBJ2-3; V gene: TRBV7-3; CDR3 length: 15; clone size: many